The 21 T cell receptor beta chains below were found in one sample sequenced in a study of shared T cell receptors in the human thymus. The data were produced by immunoSEQ multiplex PCR, yet TCRdb's version contains in-frame clones alone and is incomplete. The sample holds roughly 710,000 clones, 70% to 90% seen once. The sample also formed part of further work on human thymus T cells.

Sequenced input: thymocytes. The receptors shown here come from a girl under two years old with a congenital heart defect.

The CDR3 sequence: CASSYDRTSTEAFF. CDR3 coding DNA: TGTGCCAGCAGCTACGACAGAACTTCCACTGAAGCTTTCTTT. This sequence joins TRBV7-8 and TRBJ1-1, with D tentatively TRBD1 (5 bases). This CDR3 has 14 amino acids. Trimming took 4 bases from V and 4 from J, leaving 13 bases between them. Germline loops: CDR1 SGHVS, CDR2 FQNEAQ.

The chain combines TRBV7-2 with TRBJ1-4; TRBD1 matches at 10 bases. Per the germline V gene, CDR1 is SGHTA and CDR2 is FQGNSA. V lost 5 bases, J lost 7 bases, and 10 bases stayed unmatched. This CDR3 contains 16 residues. Here the CDR3 DNA reads TGTGCCAGCAGCACACTCGGGTGGGACAGGGGTGAAAAACTGTTTTTT. Translation: CASSTLGWDRGEKLFF.

This chain links TRBV11-2 with TRBJ2-7; 10 bases fit TRBD1. The germline gives CDR1 SGHAT, CDR2 FQNNGV. V was clipped by 4 bases and J by 4 bases; unmatched bases: 10. CDR3 length equals 16 residues. The CDR3 DNA reads TGTGCCAGCAGCTCCCAGGTCGGGGGACAGGGGTACGAGCAGTACTTC. Translating it yields CASSSQVGGQGYEQYF.

Notes on this clone: At the DNA level, this CDR3 is encoded by other sequences in the same sample as well. The rearrangement uses TRBV5-1 and TRBJ1-6; 9 bases are shared with TRBD1. V lost 3 bases, J lost 8 bases, and 9 bases stayed unmatched. CDR3 length: 16 residues. Germline V lookup: CDR1 SGHRS, CDR2 YFSETQ. The CDR3 region is CASSSDRGRAHSPLHF. The CDR3 nucleotides are TGCGCCAGCAGCTCCGACAGGGGGAGAGCCCATTCACCCCTCCACTTT.

The DNA for the CDR3 is TGCGCCAGCAGAGAGCTCGGGGAGCTGTTTTTT. This sequence encodes CASRELGELFF. This chain links TRBV5-1 with TRBJ2-2; D gene uncertain. The CDR3 is made up of 11 amino acids. V dropped 5 bases and J dropped 7 bases, with 6 bases sitting between them. Germline loops: CDR1 SGHRS, CDR2 YFSETQ.

This clone was recorded only once. The V call is TRBV14, the J call TRBJ2-5; tentative D call: TRBD1 (6 bases). There are 17 residues in the CDR3. V was clipped by 1 base and J by 0 bases, with 15 bases between them. The germline CDR1 and CDR2 sequences are SGHDN and FVKESK. The CDR3 nucleotides are TGTGCCAGCAGCCAAGCCCAGGGGTGGGCTTACCAAGAGACCCAGTACTTC. It yields the protein CASSQAQGWAYQETQYF. Full variable domain (outside the CDR3, taken from reference TRBV14 and TRBJ2-5): EAGVTQFPSHSVIEKGQTVTLRCDPISGHDNLYWYRRVMGKEIKFLLHFVKESKQDESGMPNNRFLAERTGGTYSTLKVQPAELEDSGVYFCASSQAQGWAYQETQYFGPGTRLLVL.

The chain has TRBV15 and TRBJ2-5; 10 bases fit TRBD1. CDR1 LNHNV and CDR2 YYDKDF come from the germline V gene (reference sequence). The trim removed 3 bases at V and 4 bases at J, leaving 8 bases unmatched. This CDR3 contains 16 residues. CDR3 coding DNA: TGTGCCACCAGCAGGCGGGACAGGGGCGGCGTAGAGACCCAGTACTTC. Translating it yields CATSRRDRGGVETQYF. Based on the CDR3 plus reference TRBV15 and TRBJ2-5, the full variable domain is DAMVIQNPRYQVTQFGKPVTLSCSQTLNHNVMYWYQQKSSQAPKLLFHYYDKDFNNEADTPDNFQSRRPNTSFCFLDIRSPGLGDTAMYLCATSRRDRGGVETQYFGPGTRLLVL.

The chain carries TRBV7-9 and TRBJ1-2; 8 positions match TRBD1. CDR1 is SEHNR and CDR2 is FQNEAQ in the germline V gene (reference sequence). V gave up 5 bases and J gave up 2 bases; unmatched junction bases: 10. This CDR3 region has 16 residues. The CDR3 nucleotides are TGTGCCAGCAGCGTACCGGACAGGGAGGAGAACTATGGCTACACCTTC. Translating it yields CASSVPDREENYGYTF. The full variable domain, completed using reference TRBV7-9 and TRBJ1-2, is DTGVSQNPRHKITKRGQNVTFRCDPISEHNRLYWYRQTLGQGPEFLTYFQNEAQLEKSRLLSDRFSAERPKGSFSTLEIQRTEQGDSAMYLCASSVPDREENYGYTFGSGTRLTVV.

The chain uses TRBV7-4 and TRBJ2-5; TRBD2 might be the D (5 bases). Trimming took 7 bases from V and 5 from J, leaving 14 bases between them. Looked up from germline, CDR1 is SGHVT and CDR2 is SQSDAQ. This CDR3 contains 13 residues. The CDR3 loop reads CASMGGLNETQYF. The CDR3 coding sequence is TGTGCCAGCATGGGCGGGCTAAATGAGACCCAGTACTTC.

The V gene is TRBV7-9, the J gene TRBJ1-2, with 10 bases identical to TRBD1. This CDR3 has 16 amino acids. The ends lost 4 bases at V and 6 bases at J; junction bases unmatched: 11. Germline V gene sequence: CDR1 SEHNR, CDR2 FQNEAQ (reference sequence). Here the CDR3 reads CASSSDSGQGTDGYTF. CDR3 nucleotides: TGTGCCAGCAGCTCGGATTCGGGACAGGGGACGGATGGCTACACCTTC.

This rearrangement joins TRBV9 to TRBJ1-6; D unresolved. Germline CDR1 is SGDLS and CDR2 is YYNGEE. The CDR3 has 16 residues. V was clipped by 1 base and J by 7 bases, with 15 bases between them. CDR3 sequence (DNA): TGTGCCAGCAGCGTATGGGAGGGTTCGACGAATTCACCCCTCCACTTT. It is translated as CASSVWEGSTNSPLHF.

This chain connects TRBV5-1 to TRBJ1-4; D remains ambiguous. This CDR3 spans 15 amino acids. CDR1 is SGHRS, CDR2 YFSETQ, per germline. Trimming took 0 bases from V and 5 from J, leaving 11 bases between them. The CDR3 DNA is TGCGCCAGCAGCTTGGACACACCTCTGAATGAAAAACTGTTTTTT. Protein: CASSLDTPLNEKLFF. Full variable domain (missing parts from reference TRBV5-1 and TRBJ1-4): KAGVTQTPRYLIKTRGQQVTLSCSPISGHRSVSWYQQTPGQGLQFLFEYFSETQRNKGNFPGRFSGRQFSNSRSEMNVSTLELGDSALYLCASSLDTPLNEKLFFGSGTQLSVL.

This clone was detected a few times. The chain's CDR3 is CASSLRLTTTGVNEKLFF. The CDR3 DNA is TGTGCCAGCAGTTTACGACTGACAACGACAGGGGTAAATGAAAAACTGTTTTTT. The chain joins TRBV28 to TRBJ1-4, with 8 bases that match TRBD1. This CDR3 is built from 18 residues. The V and J ends lost 2 bases and 5 bases, in that order; junction bases with no gene match: 13. Germline CDR1 and CDR2: MDHEN and SYDVKM.

This chain links TRBV2 with TRBJ2-5, with a weak D call TRBD1 (5 bases). The CDR3 extends over 15 amino acids. Looked up from germline, CDR1 is SNHLY and CDR2 is FYNNEI. V lost 5 bases to trimming and J lost 7 bases, with 20 bases between them. The CDR3 protein is CASSPTSQGRRTQYF. The CDR3 coding sequence is TGTGCCAGCAGTCCCACTTCCCAGGGCCGACGGACCCAGTACTTC.

The chain carries TRBV5-1 and TRBJ1-2; TRBD1 is a possible D gene (5 bases). Trimming stripped 4 bases from V and 4 bases from J, with 23 bases between. This CDR3 is 17 amino acids long. Germline V lookup: CDR1 SGHRS, CDR2 YFSETQ. The DNA of the CDR3 is TGCGCCAGCAGCCCACAGGCCCACTCAAAGCTGGGCTATGGCTACACCTTC. This sequence encodes CASSPQAHSKLGYGYTF.

This chain joins TRBV28 and TRBJ1-2, with 8 bases identical to TRBD1. The V gene's germline CDR1 is MDHEN and CDR2 SYDVKM. Trimming took 5 bases from V and 4 from J; bases not matched to a gene: 18. The CDR3 sequence is 18 residues long. The CDR3 region is CASSPHGTGTTITYGYTF. CDR3 bases: TGTGCCAGCAGTCCCCACGGGACAGGCACCACCATTACCTATGGCTACACCTTC.

The chain has TRBV6-5 and TRBJ1-2; 11 bases align to TRBD1. The germline V gene has CDR1 MNHEY and CDR2 SVGAGI. J gave up 6 bases and V 3 bases, and 3 bases lay outside the gene matches. The CDR3 contains 14 residues. In nucleotides, the CDR3 is TGTGCCAGCAGTTATGGGACAGGGGGTCATGGCTACACCTTC. Amino acids: CASSYGTGGHGYTF.

The rearrangement links TRBV6-6 to TRBJ1-5, with D unresolved. Germline V CDR1 and CDR2: MNHNY, SVGAGI (reference sequence). CDR3 length: 15 residues. The V end was cut by 6 bases, the J end by 0 bases, with 12 bases between. The CDR3 sequence is CASRPASYSNQPQHF. The CDR3 nucleotides are TGTGCCAGCAGGCCGGCTAGTTATAGCAATCAGCCCCAGCATTTT.

The chain uses TRBV19 and TRBJ1-5; D is unresolved. The CDR3 has 13 amino acids. Trimming shortened V by 4 bases and J by 5 bases, and 9 bases separated the two germline ends. In germline, CDR1 is LNHDA, CDR2 SQIVND (reference sequence). CDR3 sequence reads: CASSKAADQPQHF. As DNA, the CDR3 is TGTGCCAGTAGTAAGGCGGCGGATCAGCCCCAGCATTTT.

The chain is built from TRBV21-1 and TRBJ2-1; TRBD1, the table's D call, was not compared with the DNA. TRBV21-1 is termed a pseudogene. The CDR3 covers 16 residues. CDR3 sequence (DNA): TGTGCCAGCAGCCTGCGGGACAGGGGAGATAGGAATGAGCAGTTCTTC. It translates to CASSLRDRGDRNEQFF.

This chain joins TRBV5-4 and TRBJ1-2; TRBD1 matches 9 bases. The CDR3 covers 17 residues. CDR1 is SGHNT, CDR2 YYREEE, per germline (reference sequence). After removal of 3 bases from V and 2 bases from J, the junction contained 11 bases not matched to a gene. CDR3 in DNA: TGTGCCAGCAGCTCGGGACAGGGCCAAAGCCCAAACTATGGCTACACCTTC. Translated, it gives CASSSGQGQSPNYGYTF.